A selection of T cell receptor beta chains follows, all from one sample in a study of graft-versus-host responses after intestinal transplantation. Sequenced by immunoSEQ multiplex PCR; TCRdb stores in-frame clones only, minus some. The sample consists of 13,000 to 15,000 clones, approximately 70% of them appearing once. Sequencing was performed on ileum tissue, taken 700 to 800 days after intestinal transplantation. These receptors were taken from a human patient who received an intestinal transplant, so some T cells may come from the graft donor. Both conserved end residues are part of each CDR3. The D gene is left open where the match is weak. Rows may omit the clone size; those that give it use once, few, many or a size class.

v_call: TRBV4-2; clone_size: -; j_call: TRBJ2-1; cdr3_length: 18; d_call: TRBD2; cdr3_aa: CASSQGGLAGNGYNEQFF; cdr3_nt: TGTGCCAGCAGCCAAGGAGGACTAGCGGGCAACGGCTACAATGAGCAGTTCTTC
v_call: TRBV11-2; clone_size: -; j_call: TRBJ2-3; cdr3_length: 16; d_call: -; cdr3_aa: CASSLAGVAALGTQYF; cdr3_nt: TGTGCCAGCAGCTTAGCTGGGGTAGCGGCCCTGGGTACGCAGTATTTT
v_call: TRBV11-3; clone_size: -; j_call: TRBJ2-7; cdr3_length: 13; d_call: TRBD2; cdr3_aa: CASAGTSSHEQYF; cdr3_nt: TGTGCCAGCGCCGGGACTAGTAGCCACGAGCAGTACTTC
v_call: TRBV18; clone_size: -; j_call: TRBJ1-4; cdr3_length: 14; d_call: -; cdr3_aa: CASSPTLADEKLFF; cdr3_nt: TGTGCCAGCTCACCAACCCTTGCGGATGAAAAACTGTTTTTT
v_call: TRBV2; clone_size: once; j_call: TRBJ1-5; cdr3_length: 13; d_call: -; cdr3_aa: CASNMGLNQPQHF; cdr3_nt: TGTGCCAGCAACATGGGGCTCAATCAGCCCCAGCATTTT
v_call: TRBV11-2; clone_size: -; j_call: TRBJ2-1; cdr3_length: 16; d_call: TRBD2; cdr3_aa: CASSLGTSGNYNEQFF; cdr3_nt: TGTGCCAGCAGCTTAGGGACTAGCGGGAACTACAATGAGCAGTTCTTC
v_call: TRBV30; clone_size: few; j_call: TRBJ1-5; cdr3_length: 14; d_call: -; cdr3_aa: CAWSRGQGNQPQHF; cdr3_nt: TGTGCCTGGAGTCGAGGGCAGGGCAATCAGCCCCAGCATTTT
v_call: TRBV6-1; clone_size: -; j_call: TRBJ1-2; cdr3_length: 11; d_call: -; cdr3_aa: CASSEGYGYTF; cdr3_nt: TGTGCCAGCAGTGAGGGCTATGGCTACACCTTC
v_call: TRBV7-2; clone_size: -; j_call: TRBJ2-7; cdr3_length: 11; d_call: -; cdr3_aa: CASSLNYEQYF; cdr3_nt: TGTGCCAGCAGCTTAAATTACGAGCAGTACTTC
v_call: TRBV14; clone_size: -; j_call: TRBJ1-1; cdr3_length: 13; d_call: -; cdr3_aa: CASSPTGNTEAFF; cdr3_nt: TGTGCCAGCTCTCCGACAGGGAACACTGAAGCTTTCTTT
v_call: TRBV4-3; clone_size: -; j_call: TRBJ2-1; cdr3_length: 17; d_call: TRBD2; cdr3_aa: CASSQDWLAEMWHEQFF; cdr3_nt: TGCGCCAGCAGCCAAGACTGGCTAGCGGAAATGTGGCATGAGCAGTTCTTC
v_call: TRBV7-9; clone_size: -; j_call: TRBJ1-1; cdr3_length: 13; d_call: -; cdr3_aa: CASSDFRNTEAFF; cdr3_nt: TGTGCCAGCAGCGACTTTAGGAACACTGAAGCTTTCTTT
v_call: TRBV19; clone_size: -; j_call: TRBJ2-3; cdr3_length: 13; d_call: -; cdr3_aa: CASRERVTDTQYF; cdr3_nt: TGTGCCAGTAGGGAAAGGGTGACAGATACGCAGTATTTT
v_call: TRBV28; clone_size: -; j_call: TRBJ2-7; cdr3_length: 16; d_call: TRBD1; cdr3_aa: CASSLGTTGSSYEQYF; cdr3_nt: TGTGCCAGCAGTCTCGGAACGACAGGGAGCTCCTACGAGCAGTACTTC
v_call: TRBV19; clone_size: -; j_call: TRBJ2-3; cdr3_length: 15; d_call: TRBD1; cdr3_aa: CASSIRQGSTDTQYF; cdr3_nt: TGTGCCAGCAGTATCAGACAGGGGAGCACAGATACGCAGTATTTT
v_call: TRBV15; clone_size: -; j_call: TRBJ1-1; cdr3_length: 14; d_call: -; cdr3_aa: CATGSGPSSAEAFF; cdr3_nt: TGTGCCACCGGTTCGGGACCCTCGTCCGCTGAAGCTTTCTTT
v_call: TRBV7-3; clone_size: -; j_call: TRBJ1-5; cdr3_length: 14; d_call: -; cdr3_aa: CASSLGQGYQPQHF; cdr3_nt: TGTGCCAGCAGCTTAGGGCAGGGGTATCAGCCCCAGCATTTT
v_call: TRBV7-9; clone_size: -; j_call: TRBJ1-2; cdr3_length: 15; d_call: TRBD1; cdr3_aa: CASSFLDRGENGYTF; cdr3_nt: TGTGCCAGCAGCTTTCTAGACAGGGGAGAAAATGGCTACACCTTC
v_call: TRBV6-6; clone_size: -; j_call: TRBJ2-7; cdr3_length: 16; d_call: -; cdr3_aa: CASSYSSTYGQYEQYF; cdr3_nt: TGTGCCAGCAGTTACTCGTCAACCTACGGCCAATACGAGCAGTACTTC
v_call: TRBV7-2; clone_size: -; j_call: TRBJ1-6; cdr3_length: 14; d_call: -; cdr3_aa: CASSYKLGSSPLHF; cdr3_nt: TGTGCCAGCAGCTACAAGTTGGGAAGTTCACCCCTCCACTTT
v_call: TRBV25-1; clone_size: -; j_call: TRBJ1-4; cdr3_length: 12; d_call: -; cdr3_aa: CASSEWGEKLFF; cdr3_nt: TGTGCCAGCAGTGAATGGGGTGAAAAACTGTTTTTT
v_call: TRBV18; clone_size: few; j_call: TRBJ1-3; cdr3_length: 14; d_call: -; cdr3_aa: CASSPPGPGNTIYF; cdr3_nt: TGTGCCAGCTCACCACCAGGGCCTGGAAACACCATATATTTT
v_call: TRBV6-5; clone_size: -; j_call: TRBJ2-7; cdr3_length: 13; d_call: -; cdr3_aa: CASSFRDPDEQYF; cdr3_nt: TGTGCCAGCAGCTTCCGGGACCCCGACGAGCAGTACTTC
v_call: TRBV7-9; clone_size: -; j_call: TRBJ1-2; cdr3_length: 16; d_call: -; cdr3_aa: CASIPLQGRANYGYTF; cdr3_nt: TGTGCCAGCATCCCCTTACAAGGGAGGGCTAACTATGGCTACACCTTC
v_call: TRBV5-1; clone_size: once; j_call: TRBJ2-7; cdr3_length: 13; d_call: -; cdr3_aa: CASSPRPFYEQYF; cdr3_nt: TGCGCCAGCAGCCCGAGGCCATTCTACGAGCAGTACTTC
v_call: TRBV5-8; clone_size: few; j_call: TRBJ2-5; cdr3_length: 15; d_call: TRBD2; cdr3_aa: CASSPGLAFQETQYF; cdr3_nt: TGTGCCAGCAGCCCTGGACTAGCGTTTCAAGAGACCCAGTACTTC
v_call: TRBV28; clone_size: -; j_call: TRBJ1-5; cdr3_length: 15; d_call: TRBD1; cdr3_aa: CASSLRDRHNQPQHF; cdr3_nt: TGTGCCAGCAGTTTAAGGGACAGGCACAATCAGCCCCAGCATTTT
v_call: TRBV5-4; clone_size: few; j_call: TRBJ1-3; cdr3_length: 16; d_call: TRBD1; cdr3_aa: CASSLAEDRGGNTIYF; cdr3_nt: TGTGCCAGCAGCTTGGCCGAGGACAGGGGTGGAAACACCATATATTTT